Here is one TCR beta chain with its context. Its cognate antigen is unknown. The sample originates from a study of cytotoxic CD8 clonotypes in ibrutinib-treated CLL. The overall study: Across the patients, 10 to 11 were relapsed/refractory, roughly 16 treatment-naive and 17 to 18 IGHV unmutated. Sample averages reached hundreds of thousands of productive templates and approximately 93,000 productive rearrangements. The study's findings and limits: Clonality was elevated at ibrutinib response and had returned toward baseline at progression.

This CDR3 spans 15 amino acids. CDR1 is SGHDN, CDR2 FVKESK, per germline. The V gene end was trimmed by 0 bases and the J gene end by 3 bases; junction bases not matched to a gene: 3. This table comes from immunoSEQ multiplex PCR, and its TCRdb copy is limited to in-frame clones, with some not included. This table holds more than 300,000 clones, around four fifths found once. Material: PBMCs, obtained before ibrutinib treatment. The clonotype was recovered from a human donor with chronic lymphocytic leukemia. The V gene is TRBV14, the J gene TRBJ2-7; TRBD2 matches 9 bases. The CDR3 loop is CASSQELSGSYEQYF. CDR3 in DNA: TGTGCCAGCAGCCAAGAACTTAGCGGGAGCTACGAGCAGTACTTC.